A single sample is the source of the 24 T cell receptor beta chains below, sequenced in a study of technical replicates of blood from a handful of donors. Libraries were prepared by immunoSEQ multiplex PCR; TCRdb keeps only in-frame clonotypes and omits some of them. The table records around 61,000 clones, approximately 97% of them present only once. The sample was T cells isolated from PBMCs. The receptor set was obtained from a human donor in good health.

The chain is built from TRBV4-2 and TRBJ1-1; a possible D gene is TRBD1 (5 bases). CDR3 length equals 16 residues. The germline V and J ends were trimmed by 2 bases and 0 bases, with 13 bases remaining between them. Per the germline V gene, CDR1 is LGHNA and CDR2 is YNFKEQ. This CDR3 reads CASSQRTDRMNTEAFF. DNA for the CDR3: TGTGCCAGCAGCCAAAGAACAGACAGAATGAACACTGAAGCTTTCTTT.

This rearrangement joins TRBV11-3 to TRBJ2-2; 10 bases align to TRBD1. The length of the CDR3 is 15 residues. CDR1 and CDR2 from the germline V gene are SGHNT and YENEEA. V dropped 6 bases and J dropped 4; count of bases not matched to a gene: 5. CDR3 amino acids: CASRRDRGLTGELFF. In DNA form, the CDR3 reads TGTGCCAGCAGGCGGGACAGGGGCCTCACCGGGGAGCTGTTTTTT.

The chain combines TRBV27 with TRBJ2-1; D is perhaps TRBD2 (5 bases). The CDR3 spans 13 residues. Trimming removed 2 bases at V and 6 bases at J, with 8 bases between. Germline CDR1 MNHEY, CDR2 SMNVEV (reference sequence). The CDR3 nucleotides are TGTGCCAGCAGTTTAAGACTATTCAATGAGCAGTTCTTC. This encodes CASSLRLFNEQFF.

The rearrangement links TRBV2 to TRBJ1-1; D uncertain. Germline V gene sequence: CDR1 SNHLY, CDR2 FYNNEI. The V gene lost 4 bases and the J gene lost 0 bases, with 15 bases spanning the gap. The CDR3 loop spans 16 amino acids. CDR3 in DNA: TGTGCCAGCAGTGTCCCTCTGACAATGGTGAACACTGAAGCTTTCTTT. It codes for CASSVPLTMVNTEAFF.

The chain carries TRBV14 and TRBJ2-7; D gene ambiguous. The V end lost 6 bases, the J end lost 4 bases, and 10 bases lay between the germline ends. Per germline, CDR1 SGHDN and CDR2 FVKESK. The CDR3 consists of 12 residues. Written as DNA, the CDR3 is TGTGCCAGCAGTAGCTCCTATTACGAGCAGTACTTC. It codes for CASSSSYYEQYF. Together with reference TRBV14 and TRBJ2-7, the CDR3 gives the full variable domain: EAGVTQFPSHSVIEKGQTVTLRCDPISGHDNLYWYRRVMGKEIKFLLHFVKESKQDESGMPNNRFLAERTGGTYSTLKVQPAELEDSGVYFCASSSSYYEQYFGPGTRLTVT.

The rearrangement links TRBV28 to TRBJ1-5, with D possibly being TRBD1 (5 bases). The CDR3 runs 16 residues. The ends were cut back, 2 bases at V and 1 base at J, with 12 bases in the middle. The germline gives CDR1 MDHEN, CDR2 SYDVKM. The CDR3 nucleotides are TGTGCCAGCAGTTTACGCGTGGGGCGGAGCAATCAGCCCCAGCATTTT. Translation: CASSLRVGRSNQPQHF.

The CDR3 reads CATQTGSIYEQYF. The CDR3, as DNA: TGTGCCACCCAGACAGGGTCTATCTACGAGCAGTACTTC. The chain combines TRBV6-1 with TRBJ2-7; 7 nucleotides line up with TRBD1. CDR3 length equals 13 residues. V gave up 10 bases and J gave up 3 bases; unmatched junction bases: 9. Germline V lookup: CDR1 MNHNS, CDR2 SASEGT.

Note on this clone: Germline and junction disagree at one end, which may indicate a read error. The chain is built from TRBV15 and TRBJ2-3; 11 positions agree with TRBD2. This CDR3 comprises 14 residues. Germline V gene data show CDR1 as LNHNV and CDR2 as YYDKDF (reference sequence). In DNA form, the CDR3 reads TGTGCCACCCGTACTAGCGGGAGCAAAGATACGCAGTATTTT. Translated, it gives CATRTSGSKDTQYF.

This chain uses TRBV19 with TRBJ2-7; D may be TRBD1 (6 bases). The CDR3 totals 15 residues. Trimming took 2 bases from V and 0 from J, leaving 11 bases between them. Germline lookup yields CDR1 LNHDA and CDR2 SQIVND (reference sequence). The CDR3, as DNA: TGTGCCAGTAGTATAAATCGGGACAACTCCTACGAGCAGTACTTC. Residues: CASSINRDNSYEQYF.

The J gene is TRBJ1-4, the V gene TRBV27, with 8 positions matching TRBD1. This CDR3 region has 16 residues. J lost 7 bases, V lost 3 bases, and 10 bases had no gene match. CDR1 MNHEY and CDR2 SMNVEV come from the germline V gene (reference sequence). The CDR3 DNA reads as TGTGCCAGCAGTTTCTTTTTTCAGGGGGCGTTTGAAAAACTGTTTTTT. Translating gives CASSFFFQGAFEKLFF.

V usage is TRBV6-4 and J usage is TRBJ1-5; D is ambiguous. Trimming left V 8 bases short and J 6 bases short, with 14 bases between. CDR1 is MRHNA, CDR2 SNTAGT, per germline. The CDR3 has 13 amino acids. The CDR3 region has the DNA TGTGCCAGCTCCCCCGACGGGGTTCAGCCCCAGCATTTT. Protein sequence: CASSPDGVQPQHF.

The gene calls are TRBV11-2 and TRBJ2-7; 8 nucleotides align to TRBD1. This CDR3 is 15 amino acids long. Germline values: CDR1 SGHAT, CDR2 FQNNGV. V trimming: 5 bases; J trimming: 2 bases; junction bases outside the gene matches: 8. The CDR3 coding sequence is TGTGCCAGCAGCCCCGGACGACAGGGGCCCTACGAGCAGTACTTC. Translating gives CASSPGRQGPYEQYF.

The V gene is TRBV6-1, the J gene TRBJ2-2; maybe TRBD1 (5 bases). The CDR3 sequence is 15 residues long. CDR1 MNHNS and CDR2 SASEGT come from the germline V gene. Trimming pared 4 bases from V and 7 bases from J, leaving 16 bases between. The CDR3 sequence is CASSGGQIYLGELFF. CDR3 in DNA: TGTGCCAGCAGTGGGGGCCAAATATACCTCGGGGAGCTGTTTTTT.

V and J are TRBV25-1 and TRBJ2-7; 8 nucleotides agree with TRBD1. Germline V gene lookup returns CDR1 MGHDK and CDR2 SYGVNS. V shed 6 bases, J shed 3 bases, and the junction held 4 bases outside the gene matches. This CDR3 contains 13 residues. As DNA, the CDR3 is TGTGCCAGCAGCCGGACAGGGTTCTACGAGCAGTACTTC. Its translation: CASSRTGFYEQYF.

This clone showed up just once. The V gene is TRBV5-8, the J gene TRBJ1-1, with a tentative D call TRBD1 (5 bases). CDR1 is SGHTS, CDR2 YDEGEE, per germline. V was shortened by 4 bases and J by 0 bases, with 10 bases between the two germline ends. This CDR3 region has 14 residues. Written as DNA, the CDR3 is TGTGCCAGCAGCCTGGGGCCGATGAACACTGAAGCTTTCTTT. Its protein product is CASSLGPMNTEAFF.

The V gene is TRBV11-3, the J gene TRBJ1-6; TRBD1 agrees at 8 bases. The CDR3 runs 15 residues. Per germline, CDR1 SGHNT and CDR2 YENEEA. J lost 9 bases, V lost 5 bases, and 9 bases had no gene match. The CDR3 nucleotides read TGTGCCAGCAGCACATCAGGGGGCCCGGGTTCACCCCTCCACTTT. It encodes CASSTSGGPGSPLHF.

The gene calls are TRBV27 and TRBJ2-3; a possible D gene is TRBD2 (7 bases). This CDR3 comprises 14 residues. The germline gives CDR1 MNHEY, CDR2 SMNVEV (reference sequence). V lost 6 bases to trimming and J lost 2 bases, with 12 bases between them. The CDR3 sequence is CASRGGAYTDTQYF. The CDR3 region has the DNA TGTGCCAGCAGGGGGGGGGCTTACACAGATACGCAGTATTTT.

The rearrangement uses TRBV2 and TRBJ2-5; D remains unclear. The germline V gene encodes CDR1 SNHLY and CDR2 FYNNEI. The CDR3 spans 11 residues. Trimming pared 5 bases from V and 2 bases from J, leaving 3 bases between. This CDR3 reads CASSLQETQYF. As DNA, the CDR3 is TGTGCCAGCAGTTTACAAGAGACCCAGTACTTC.

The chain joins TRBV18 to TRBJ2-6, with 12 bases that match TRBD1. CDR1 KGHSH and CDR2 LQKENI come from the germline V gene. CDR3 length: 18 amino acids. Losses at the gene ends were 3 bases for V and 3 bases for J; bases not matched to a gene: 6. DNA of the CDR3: TGTGCCAGCTCACCTCGCCGGGACAGGGGGCTTGGGGCCAACGTCCTGACTTTC. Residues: CASSPRRDRGLGANVLTF. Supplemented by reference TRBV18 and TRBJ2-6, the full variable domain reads NAGVMQNPRHLVRRRGQEARLRCSPMKGHSHVYWYRQLPEEGLKFMVYLQKENIIDESGMPKERFSAEFPKEGPSILRIQQVVRGDSAAYFCASSPRRDRGLGANVLTFGAGSRLTVL.

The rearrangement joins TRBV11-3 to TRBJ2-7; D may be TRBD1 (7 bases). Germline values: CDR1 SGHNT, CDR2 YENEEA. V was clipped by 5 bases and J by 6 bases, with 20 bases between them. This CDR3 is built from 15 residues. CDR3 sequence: CASSDRAGSIPEQYF. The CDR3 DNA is TGTGCCAGCAGCGACAGGGCCGGGAGTATTCCCGAGCAGTACTTC.

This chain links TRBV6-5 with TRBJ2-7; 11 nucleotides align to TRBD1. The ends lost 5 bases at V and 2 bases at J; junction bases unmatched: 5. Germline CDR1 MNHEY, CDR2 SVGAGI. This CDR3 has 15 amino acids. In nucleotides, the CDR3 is TGTGCCAGCAGTACGCCGGGACAGGGGGCCTACGAGCAGTACTTC. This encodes CASSTPGQGAYEQYF.

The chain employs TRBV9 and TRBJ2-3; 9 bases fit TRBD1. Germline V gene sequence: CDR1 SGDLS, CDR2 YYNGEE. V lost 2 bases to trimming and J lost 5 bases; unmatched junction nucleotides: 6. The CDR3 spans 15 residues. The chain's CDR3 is CASSVTGGAEDTQYF. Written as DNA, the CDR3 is TGTGCCAGCAGCGTTACAGGGGGCGCGGAAGATACGCAGTATTTT.

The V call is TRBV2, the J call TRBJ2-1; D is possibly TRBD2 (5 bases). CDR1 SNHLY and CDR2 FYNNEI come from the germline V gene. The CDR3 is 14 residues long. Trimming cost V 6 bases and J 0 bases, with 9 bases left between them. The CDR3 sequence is CASRSGSSYNEQFF. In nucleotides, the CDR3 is TGTGCCAGCAGGAGCGGAAGCTCCTACAATGAGCAGTTCTTC.

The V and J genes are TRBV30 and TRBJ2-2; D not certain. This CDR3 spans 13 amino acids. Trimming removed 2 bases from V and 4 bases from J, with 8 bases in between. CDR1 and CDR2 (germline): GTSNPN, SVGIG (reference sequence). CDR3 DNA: TGTGCCTGGAGTCCATTTAGCACCGGGGAGCTGTTTTTT. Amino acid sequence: CAWSPFSTGELFF.